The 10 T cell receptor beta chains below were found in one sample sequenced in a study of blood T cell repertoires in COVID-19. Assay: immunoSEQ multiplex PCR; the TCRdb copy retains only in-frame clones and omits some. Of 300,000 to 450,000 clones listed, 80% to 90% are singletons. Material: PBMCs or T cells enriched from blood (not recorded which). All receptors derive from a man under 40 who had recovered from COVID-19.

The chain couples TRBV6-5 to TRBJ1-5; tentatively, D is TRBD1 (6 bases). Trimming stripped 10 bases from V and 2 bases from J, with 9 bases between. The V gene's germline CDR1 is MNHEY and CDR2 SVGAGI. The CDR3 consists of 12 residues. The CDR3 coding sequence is TGTGCCACCGCAGGGGGCAATCAGCCCCAGCATTTT. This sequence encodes CATAGGNQPQHF.

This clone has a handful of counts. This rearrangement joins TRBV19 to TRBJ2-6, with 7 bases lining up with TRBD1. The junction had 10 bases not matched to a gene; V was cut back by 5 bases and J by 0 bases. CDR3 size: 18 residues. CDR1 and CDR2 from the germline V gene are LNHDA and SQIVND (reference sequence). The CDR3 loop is CASSGGRDSFSGANVLTF. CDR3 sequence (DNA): TGTGCCAGTAGTGGGGGTAGGGACAGCTTCTCTGGGGCCAACGTCCTGACTTTC.

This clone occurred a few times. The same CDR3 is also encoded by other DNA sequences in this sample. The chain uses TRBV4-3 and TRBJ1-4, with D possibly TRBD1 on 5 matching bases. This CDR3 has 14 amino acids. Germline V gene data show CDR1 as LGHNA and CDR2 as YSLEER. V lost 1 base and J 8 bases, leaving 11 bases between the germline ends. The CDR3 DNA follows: TGCGCCAGCAGCCAAGGTCAGGGAGGGGAAAAACTGTTTTTT. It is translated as CASSQGQGGEKLFF.

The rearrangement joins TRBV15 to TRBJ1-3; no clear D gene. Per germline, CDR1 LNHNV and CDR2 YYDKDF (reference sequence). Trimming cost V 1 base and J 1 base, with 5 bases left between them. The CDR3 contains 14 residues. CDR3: CATSRVFSGNTIYF. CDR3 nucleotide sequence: TGTGCCACCAGCAGAGTCTTTTCTGGAAACACCATATATTTT.

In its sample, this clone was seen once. CDR3 sequence: CAISEVPGGVSTEAFF. The CDR3 bases are TGTGCCATCAGTGAAGTTCCAGGAGGAGTAAGCACTGAAGCTTTCTTT. The chain has TRBV10-3 and TRBJ1-1; unclear D gene. V lost 3 bases to trimming and J lost 4 bases, with 18 bases between them. The CDR3 has 16 amino acids. CDR1 ENHRY and CDR2 SYGVKD come from the germline V gene.

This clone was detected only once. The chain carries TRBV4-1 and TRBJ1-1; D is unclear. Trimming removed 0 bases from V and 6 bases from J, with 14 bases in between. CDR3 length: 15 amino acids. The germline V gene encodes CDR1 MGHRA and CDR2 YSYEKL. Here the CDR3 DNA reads TGCGCCAGCAGCCAAGATGAGGCCGGGTACGCTGAAGCTTTCTTT. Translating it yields CASSQDEAGYAEAFF.

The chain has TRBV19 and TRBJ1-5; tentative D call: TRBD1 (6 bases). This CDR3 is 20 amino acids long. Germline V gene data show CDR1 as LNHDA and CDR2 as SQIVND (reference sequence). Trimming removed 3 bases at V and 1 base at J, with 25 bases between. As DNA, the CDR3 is TGTGCCAGTAGTATGTTTTTTCACGCTCAGGGGAGCATCAGCAATCAGCCCCAGCATTTT. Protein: CASSMFFHAQGSISNQPQHF.

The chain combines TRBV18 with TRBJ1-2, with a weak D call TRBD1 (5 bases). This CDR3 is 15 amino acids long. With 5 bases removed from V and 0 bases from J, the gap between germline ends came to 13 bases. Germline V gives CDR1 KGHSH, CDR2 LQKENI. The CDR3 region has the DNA TGTGCCAGCTCATCGACAGAGTCAACTAACTATGGCTACACCTTC. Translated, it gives CASSSTESTNYGYTF. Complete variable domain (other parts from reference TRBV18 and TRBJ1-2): NAGVMQNPRHLVRRRGQEARLRCSPMKGHSHVYWYRQLPEEGLKFMVYLQKENIIDESGMPKERFSAEFPKEGPSILRIQQVVRGDSAAYFCASSSTESTNYGYTFGSGTRLTVV.

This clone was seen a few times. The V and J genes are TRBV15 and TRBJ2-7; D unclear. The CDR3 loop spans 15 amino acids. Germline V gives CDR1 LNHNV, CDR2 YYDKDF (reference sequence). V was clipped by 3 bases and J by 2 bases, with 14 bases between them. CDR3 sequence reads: CATSRSNPFTYEQYF. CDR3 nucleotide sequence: TGTGCCACCAGCAGGAGCAATCCTTTTACCTACGAGCAGTACTTC.

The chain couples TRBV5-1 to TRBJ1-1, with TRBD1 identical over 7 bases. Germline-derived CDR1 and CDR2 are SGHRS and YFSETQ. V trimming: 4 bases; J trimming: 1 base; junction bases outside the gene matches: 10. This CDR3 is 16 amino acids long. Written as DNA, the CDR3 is TGCGCCAGCAGCGGAGAAGAGGACAGGTGGAACACTGAAGCTTTCTTT. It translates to CASSGEEDRWNTEAFF.